This T cell receptor beta chain was identified during a study of blood T cell repertoires in COVID-19. All enrollees were roughly 18 to 90 years old and from some 24 US areas. Assignments of participants to cohorts depended upon their own reported clinical history. The V end lost 2 bases, the J end lost 2 bases, and 10 bases lay between the germline ends. The length of the CDR3 is 15 residues. From germline, CDR1 is MNHNS and CDR2 SASEGT. Sequencing was performed with immunoSEQ multiplex PCR; in TCRdb, only in-frame clones are kept and a portion is missing. The sample has about 400,000 clones, roughly 84% seen once.

The chain couples TRBV6-1 to TRBJ1-3; tentatively, D is TRBD1 (5 bases). The sample taken for sequencing was PBMCs or T cells enriched from blood (not recorded which). The TCR was taken from a young woman who had recovered from COVID-19. The chain's CDR3 is CASSERGQPGNTIYF. The CDR3 DNA reads as TGTGCCAGCAGTGAAAGGGGCCAGCCTGGAAACACCATATATTTT.